The T cell receptor (beta chain) described here comes from a study of vaccination and CD4 T cells after COVID-19. As to treatment: approximately nine-day PBMC culture with coronavirus spike peptide pools or control peptides (ViraFEST assay). Turning to this clonotype: Its antigen remains unknown. An end of the junction differs from the germline gene, which may be a read error.

The CDR3 is 16 residues long. From germline, CDR1 is SGHRS and CDR2 YFSETQ. Cultured CD4+ T-cell DNA underwent Oncomine TCR Beta short-read sequencing. TCRdb re-called the PCR reads with MiXCR, one entry per CDR3 protein. The sample holds around 8,100 distinct CDR3 sequences, under 35% seen once. This receptor was obtained from a human donor with COVID-19. The chain links TRBV5-1 to TRBJ1-6; no clear D. The sequenced sample consisted of cultured CD4+ T cells from blood. The CDR3 DNA follows: TGCGCCAGCAGCTACGAGGACGCTCGGGCTAATTCATCCCTCCACTTT. It is translated as CASSYEDARANSSLHF.